This T cell receptor (beta chain) was observed in a study of T cell responses to AZD1222 COVID-19 vaccine. Overall study results and limits: There were vaccine-associated CD4 TCRs across spike, dominant at 160-218 and 743-854. The donors showed a predominance of white British ancestry and of females, with possible underestimation of clonal diversity. Spike-specific TCR breadth and depth rose after two AZD1222 doses. Only 5 or 6 AZD1222 recipients were seropositive at baseline.

Data came from immunoSEQ multiplex PCR; TCRdb stores just in-frame clones and leaves some out. The sample holds about 77,000 clones, roughly 90% seen once. As regards this clone: The antigen is not known.

This CDR3 region has 15 residues. V dropped 4 bases and J dropped 10; count of bases not matched to a gene: 9. Germline CDR1 GTSNPN, CDR2 SVGIG (reference sequence). The specimen comprised peripheral blood, sampled 28 days after the second AZD1222 dose. The TCR originated in an adult who received the AZD1222 COVID-19 vaccine. V gene TRBV30 combines with J gene TRBJ1-6; 11 nucleotides match TRBD1. DNA for the CDR3: TGTGCCTGGATGGGGACAGGGGGATTTTACTCACCCCTCCACTTT. Protein product: CAWMGTGGFYSPLHF.